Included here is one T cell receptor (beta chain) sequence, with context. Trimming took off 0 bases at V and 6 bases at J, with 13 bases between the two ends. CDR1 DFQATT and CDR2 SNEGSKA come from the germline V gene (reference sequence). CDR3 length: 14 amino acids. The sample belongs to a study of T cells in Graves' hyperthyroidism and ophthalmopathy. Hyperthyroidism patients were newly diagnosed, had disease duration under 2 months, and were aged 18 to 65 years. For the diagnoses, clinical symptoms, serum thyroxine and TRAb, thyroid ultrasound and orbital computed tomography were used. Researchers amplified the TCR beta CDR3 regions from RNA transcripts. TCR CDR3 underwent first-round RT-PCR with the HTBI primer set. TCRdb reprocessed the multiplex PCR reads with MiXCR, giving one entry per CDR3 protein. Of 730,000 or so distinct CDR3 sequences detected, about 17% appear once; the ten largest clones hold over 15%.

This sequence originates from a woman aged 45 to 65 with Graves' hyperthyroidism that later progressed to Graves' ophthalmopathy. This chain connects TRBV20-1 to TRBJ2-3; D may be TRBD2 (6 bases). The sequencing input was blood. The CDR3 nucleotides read TGCAGTGCTAGAGATGGGGCTAGCGTTGATACGCAGTATTTT. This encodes CSARDGASVDTQYF.